The 25 T cell receptor beta chains reported below all come from one sample, sequenced in a study of T cells after somatic rescue of genetic block. The data were produced by immunoSEQ multiplex PCR, yet TCRdb's version contains in-frame clones alone and is incomplete. The sample has more than 65,000 clones; around 90% are singletons. The material sequenced was peripheral blood mononuclear cells (PBMCs). The receptors here all came from a young man.

The gene calls are TRBV7-6 and TRBJ1-1, with D possibly matching TRBD1 (5 bases). The CDR3 runs to 15 residues. Trimming stripped 5 bases from V and 7 bases from J, with 20 bases between. The germline V gene has CDR1 SGHVS and CDR2 FNYEAQ. CDR3 residues: CASSQGPRDVNEAFF. CDR3 in DNA: TGTGCCAGCAGCCAAGGACCCCGGGACGTCAATGAAGCTTTCTTT.

The chain employs TRBV7-9 and TRBJ1-1; maybe TRBD1 (5 bases). The CDR3 contains 17 residues. From germline, CDR1 is SEHNR and CDR2 FQNEAQ (reference sequence). Trimming cost V 5 bases and J 5 bases, with 24 bases left between them. Written as DNA, the CDR3 is TGTGCCAGCAGCGCAGAATTTACCGGGACTTCGGGGACTGAAGCTTTCTTT. This sequence encodes CASSAEFTGTSGTEAFF.

The rearrangement links TRBV6-6 to TRBJ2-3, with D uncertain. Trimming took off 6 bases at V and 0 bases at J, with 10 bases between the two ends. Germline V gene lookup returns CDR1 MNHNY and CDR2 SVGAGI (reference sequence). The CDR3 is made up of 14 amino acids. The CDR3 region is CASSPPASTDTQYF. The DNA for the CDR3 is TGTGCCAGCAGCCCCCCGGCTAGCACAGATACGCAGTATTTT.

This chain links TRBV5-6 with TRBJ2-7; 11 bases line up with TRBD2. There are 17 residues in the CDR3. From germline, CDR1 is SGHDT and CDR2 YYEEEE. The trim removed 4 bases at V and 3 bases at J, leaving 12 bases unmatched. CDR3 protein: CASSEATSGGESYEQYF. CDR3 in DNA: TGTGCCAGCAGCGAAGCTACTAGCGGGGGTGAGAGCTACGAGCAGTACTTC.

V gene TRBV19 combines with J gene TRBJ2-2, with D unresolved. V shed 3 bases and J shed 7 bases, with 9 bases lying between them. The CDR3 consists of 13 residues. Germline CDR1 is LNHDA and CDR2 is SQIVND (reference sequence). CDR3 in amino acids: CASSIQGFGELFF. CDR3 DNA sequence: TGTGCCAGTAGTATTCAAGGGTTCGGGGAGCTGTTTTTT.

V usage is TRBV28 and J usage is TRBJ2-7; tentatively, D is TRBD1 or TRBD2 (7 bases each). This CDR3 spans 14 amino acids. The germline V and J ends were trimmed by 7 bases and 9 bases, with 22 bases remaining between them. Germline V gene lookup returns CDR1 MDHEN and CDR2 SYDVKM. The CDR3 reads CASIGEGASERQYF. In DNA form, the CDR3 reads TGTGCCAGCATTGGGGAGGGGGCGAGTGAACGGCAGTACTTC.

The V and J genes are TRBV19 and TRBJ2-2, with D possibly being TRBD1 or TRBD2 (6 bases each). The V gene lost 3 bases and the J gene lost 6 bases, with 17 bases spanning the gap. The CDR3 has 16 amino acids. The V gene's germline CDR1 is LNHDA and CDR2 SQIVND (reference sequence). This CDR3 reads CASSITQGRKAGELFF. DNA for the CDR3: TGTGCCAGTAGTATCACTCAGGGGAGGAAGGCCGGGGAGCTGTTTTTT. Using reference TRBV19 and TRBJ2-2 for the parts outside the CDR3, the full variable domain is DGGITQSPKYLFRKEGQNVTLSCEQNLNHDAMYWYRQDPGQGLRLIYYSQIVNDFQKGDIAEGYSVSREKKESFPLTVTSAQKNPTAFYLCASSITQGRKAGELFFGEGSRLTVL.

The chain employs TRBV4-1 and TRBJ1-1; D is ambiguous. Trimming took off 0 bases at V and 0 bases at J, with 8 bases between the two ends. The CDR3 is made up of 15 amino acids. The germline CDR1 and CDR2 sequences are MGHRA and YSYEKL. CDR3: CASSQESSMNTEAFF. CDR3 in DNA: TGCGCCAGCAGCCAAGAGAGTTCGATGAACACTGAAGCTTTCTTT.

The rearrangement links TRBV18 to TRBJ2-1; D remains unclear. The CDR3 contains 14 residues. Trimming left V 2 bases short and J 5 bases short, with 10 bases between. The germline V gene has CDR1 KGHSH and CDR2 LQKENI. The DNA of the CDR3 is TGTGCCAGCTCACCAGGCAGAACAAACAATGAGCAGTTCTTC. Protein product: CASSPGRTNNEQFF.

This sequence joins TRBV9 and TRBJ2-3; D not resolved. The CDR3 covers 12 residues. Deletions cut 0 bases from V and 6 bases from J, with 5 bases between. Germline V lookup: CDR1 SGDLS, CDR2 YYNGEE. The CDR3 DNA reads TGTGCCAGCAGCGTAGCTGGGGATACGCAGTATTTT. This translates into CASSVAGDTQYF.

The J gene is TRBJ2-7, the V gene TRBV10-3; 11 nucleotides match TRBD1. V was pared by 10 bases and J by 6 bases, with 14 bases of the junction left unmatched. Germline V gives CDR1 ENHRY, CDR2 SYGVKD. This CDR3 spans 15 amino acids. CDR3 DNA sequence: TGTGCCACCCTTCGGACAGGGGGCGCATCTCGCGAGCAGTACTTC. It yields the protein CATLRTGGASREQYF.

The chain links TRBV19 to TRBJ1-5; 9 bases match TRBD1. V gave up 3 bases and J gave up 0 bases; unmatched junction bases: 15. The CDR3 totals 20 residues. Germline CDR1 and CDR2: LNHDA and SQIVND (reference sequence). The CDR3 DNA is TGTGCCAGTAGTATTTATAGGGGCACAGGGGGCGATTATAGCAATCAGCCCCAGCATTTT. This sequence encodes CASSIYRGTGGDYSNQPQHF.

V usage is TRBV6-6 and J usage is TRBJ2-4; 9 bases align to TRBD1. The CDR3 covers 14 residues. With 5 bases clipped from V and 6 bases from J, the junction kept 5 bases outside the gene matches. Germline CDR1 is MNHNY and CDR2 is SVGAGI (reference sequence). This CDR3 is CASSASGQGNIQYF. CDR3 DNA sequence: TGTGCCAGCAGTGCCTCGGGACAGGGAAACATTCAGTACTTC.

The chain couples TRBV27 to TRBJ2-7, with unresolved D. This CDR3 is built from 13 residues. The germline CDR1 and CDR2 sequences are MNHEY and SMNVEV (reference sequence). Trimming left V 3 bases short and J 3 bases short, with 9 bases between. CDR3 sequence reads: CASSFSSVYEQYF. In DNA form, the CDR3 reads TGTGCCAGCAGTTTCTCCAGTGTCTACGAGCAGTACTTC.

This CDR3 reads CASSLGRGRTEAFF. In DNA, the CDR3 is TGTGCCAGCAGCTTGGGCAGAGGGCGAACTGAAGCTTTCTTT. This sequence joins TRBV5-8 and TRBJ1-1; D gene ambiguous. This CDR3 has 14 amino acids. CDR1 is SGHTS and CDR2 is YDEGEE in the germline V gene. The ends were cut back, 0 bases at V and 5 bases at J, with 11 bases in the middle.

This clone showed up just once. The chain has TRBV13 and TRBJ2-3; 7 bases line up with TRBD1. This CDR3 region has 14 residues. After removal of 3 bases from V and 2 bases from J, the junction contained 2 bases not matched to a gene. CDR1 and CDR2 (germline): PRHDT, FYEKMQ (reference sequence). The CDR3 here is CASSLGQSTDTQYF. CDR3 nucleotide sequence: TGTGCCAGCAGCTTGGGACAGTCCACAGATACGCAGTATTTT.

Here the CDR3 DNA reads TGTGCCAGCACTCGGACAGGGGCCACCACCGGGGAGCTGTTTTTT. Residues: CASTRTGATTGELFF. The chain couples TRBV2 to TRBJ2-2, with TRBD1 matching 9 bases. From germline, CDR1 is SNHLY and CDR2 FYNNEI. The length of the CDR3 is 15 residues. V was pared by 7 bases and J by 4 bases, with 7 bases of the junction left unmatched.

The chain combines TRBV4-1 with TRBJ2-7; 7 bases are a match to TRBD1. Germline V gene lookup returns CDR1 MGHRA and CDR2 YSYEKL. V lost 5 bases and J lost 3; bases outside the gene matches: 10. This CDR3 has 15 amino acids. The DNA of the CDR3 is TGCGCCAGCAGCTACAACTCCCAGGGGGACTACGAGCAGTACTTC. Protein: CASSYNSQGDYEQYF.

The rearrangement joins TRBV11-2 to TRBJ2-5; TRBD1 matches 9 bases. The last part of the DNA fits TRBJ2-7 better; the J call may be wrong. CDR3 length: 14 amino acids. CDR1 is SGHAT, CDR2 FQNNGV, per germline. In nucleotides, the CDR3 is TGTGCCAGCAGCAAGGACAGGGGCTCCTACGAGCAGTACTTC. Amino acid sequence: CASSKDRGSYEQYF.

V gene TRBV11-2 combines with J gene TRBJ2-2; D is unresolved. The CDR3 totals 13 residues. Trimming pared 5 bases from V and 7 bases from J, leaving 11 bases between. Germline CDR1 SGHAT, CDR2 FQNNGV. The CDR3 region has the DNA TGTGCCAGCAGCCCACCCCCAGGCGGGGAGCTGTTTTTT. This gives the protein CASSPPPGGELFF.

CDR3 amino acids: CASSTSGTGRHEQYF. The DNA of the CDR3 is TGTGCCAGCAGTACCTCCGGGACAGGGAGGCACGAGCAGTACTTC. The chain uses TRBV28 and TRBJ2-7; 9 nucleotides match TRBD1. V lost 5 bases, J lost 5 bases, and 10 bases stayed unmatched. Germline-derived CDR1 and CDR2 are MDHEN and SYDVKM. This CDR3 region has 15 residues.

A single count supports this clone. The chain uses TRBV20-1 and TRBJ2-7, with a possible D match to TRBD2 (6 bases). The V end was cut by 6 bases, the J end by 7 bases, with 13 bases between. Germline-derived CDR1 and CDR2 are DFQATT and SNEGSKA (reference sequence). The CDR3 extends over 11 amino acids. The CDR3 region has the DNA TGCAGTGCATCTACCGCGGGGGAGCAGTACTTC. The encoded protein is CSASTAGEQYF.

The chain recombines TRBV5-6 with TRBJ2-1; D is possibly TRBD2 (6 bases). The CDR3 totals 14 residues. Per germline, CDR1 SGHDT and CDR2 YYEEEE. Trimming stripped 6 bases from V and 7 bases from J, with 17 bases between. The CDR3: CASTKIYGGNEQFF. For the CDR3, the DNA is TGTGCCAGCACCAAAATTTATGGGGGGAATGAGCAGTTCTTC.

This chain links TRBV6-6 with TRBJ2-7, with TRBD2 matching over 13 bases. The CDR3 runs to 15 residues. The germline gives CDR1 MNHNY, CDR2 SVGAGI (reference sequence). V gave up 4 bases and J gave up 5 bases; unmatched junction bases: 5. The CDR3 is CASSSHGLAGDEQYF. For the CDR3, the DNA is TGTGCCAGCAGTTCCCATGGACTAGCGGGAGACGAGCAGTACTTC.

The V call is TRBV7-9, the J call TRBJ1-5; 7 positions agree with TRBD1. The length of the CDR3 is 13 residues. Germline CDR1 is SEHNR and CDR2 is FQNEAQ (reference sequence). Trimming cost V 5 bases and J 6 bases; bases outside gene matches: 4. The CDR3 region is CASSLDRVQPQHF. Written as DNA, the CDR3 is TGTGCCAGCAGCCTCGACAGGGTTCAGCCCCAGCATTTT.